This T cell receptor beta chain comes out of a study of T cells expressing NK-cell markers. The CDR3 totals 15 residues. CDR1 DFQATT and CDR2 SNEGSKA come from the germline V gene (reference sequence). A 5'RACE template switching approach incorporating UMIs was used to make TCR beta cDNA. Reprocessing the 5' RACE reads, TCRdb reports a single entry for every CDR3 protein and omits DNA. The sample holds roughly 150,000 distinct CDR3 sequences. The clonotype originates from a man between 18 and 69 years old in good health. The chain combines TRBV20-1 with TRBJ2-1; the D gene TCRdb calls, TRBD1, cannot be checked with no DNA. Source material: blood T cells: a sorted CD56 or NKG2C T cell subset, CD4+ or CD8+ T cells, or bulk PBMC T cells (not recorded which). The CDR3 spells CSAREGRDVYNEQFF.